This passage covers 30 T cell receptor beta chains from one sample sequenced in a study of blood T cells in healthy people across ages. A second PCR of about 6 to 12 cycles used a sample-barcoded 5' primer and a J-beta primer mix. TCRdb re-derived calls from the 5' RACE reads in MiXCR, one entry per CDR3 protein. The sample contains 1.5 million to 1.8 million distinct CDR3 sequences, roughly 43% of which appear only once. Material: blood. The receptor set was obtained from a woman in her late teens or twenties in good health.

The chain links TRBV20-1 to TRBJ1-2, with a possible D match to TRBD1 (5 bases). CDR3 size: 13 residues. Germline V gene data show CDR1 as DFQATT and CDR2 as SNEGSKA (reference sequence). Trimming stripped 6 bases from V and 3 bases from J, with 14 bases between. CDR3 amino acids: CSAYRGVDYGYTF. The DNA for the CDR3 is TGCAGTGCCTACCGGGGGGTTGACTATGGCTACACCTTC.

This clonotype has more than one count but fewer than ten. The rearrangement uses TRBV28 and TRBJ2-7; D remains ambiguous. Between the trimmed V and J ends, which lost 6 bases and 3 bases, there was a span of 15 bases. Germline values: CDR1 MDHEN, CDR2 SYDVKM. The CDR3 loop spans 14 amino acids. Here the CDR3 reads CASSLFRANYEQYF. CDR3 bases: TGTGCCAGCAGCCTTTTTCGTGCGAACTACGAGCAGTACTTC.

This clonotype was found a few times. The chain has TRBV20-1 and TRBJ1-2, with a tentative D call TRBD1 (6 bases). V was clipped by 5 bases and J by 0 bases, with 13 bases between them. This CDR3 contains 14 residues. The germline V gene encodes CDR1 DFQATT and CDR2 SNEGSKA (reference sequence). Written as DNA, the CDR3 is TGCAGTGCTCCCGATGACAGGACTAACTATGGCTACACCTTC. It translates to CSAPDDRTNYGYTF.

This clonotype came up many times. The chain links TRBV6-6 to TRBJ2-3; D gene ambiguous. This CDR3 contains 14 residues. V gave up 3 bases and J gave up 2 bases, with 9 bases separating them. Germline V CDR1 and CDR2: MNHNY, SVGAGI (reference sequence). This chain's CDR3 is CASSYGRDTDTQYF. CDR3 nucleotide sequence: TGTGCCAGCAGTTATGGCAGAGACACAGATACGCAGTATTTT.

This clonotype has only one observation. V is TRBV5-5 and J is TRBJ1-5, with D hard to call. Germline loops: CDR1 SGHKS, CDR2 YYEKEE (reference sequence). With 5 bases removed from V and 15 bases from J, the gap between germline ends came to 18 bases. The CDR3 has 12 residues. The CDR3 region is CASRSSRSASHF. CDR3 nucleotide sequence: TGTGCCAGCAGATCCTCGCGGAGCGCCTCGCATTTT.

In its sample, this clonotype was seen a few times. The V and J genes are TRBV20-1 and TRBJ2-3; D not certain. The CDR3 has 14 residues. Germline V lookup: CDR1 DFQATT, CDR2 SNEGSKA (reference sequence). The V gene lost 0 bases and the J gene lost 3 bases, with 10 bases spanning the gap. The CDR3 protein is CSARDPGNTDTQYF. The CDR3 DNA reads TGCAGTGCTAGAGATCCGGGTAATACAGATACGCAGTATTTT.

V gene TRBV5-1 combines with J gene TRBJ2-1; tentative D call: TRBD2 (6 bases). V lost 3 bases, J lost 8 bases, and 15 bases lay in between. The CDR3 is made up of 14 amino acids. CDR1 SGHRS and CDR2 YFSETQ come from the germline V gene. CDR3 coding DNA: TGCGCCAGCAGCTACTCCGGGACGGGGGATGAGCAGTTCTTC. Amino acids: CASSYSGTGDEQFF.

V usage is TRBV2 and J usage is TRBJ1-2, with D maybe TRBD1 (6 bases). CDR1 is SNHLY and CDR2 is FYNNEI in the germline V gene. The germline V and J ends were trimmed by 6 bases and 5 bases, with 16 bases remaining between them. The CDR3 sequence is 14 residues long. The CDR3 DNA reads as TGTGCCAGCAGCCTAGAGGGGGTCGGATATGGCTACACCTTC. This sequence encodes CASSLEGVGYGYTF.

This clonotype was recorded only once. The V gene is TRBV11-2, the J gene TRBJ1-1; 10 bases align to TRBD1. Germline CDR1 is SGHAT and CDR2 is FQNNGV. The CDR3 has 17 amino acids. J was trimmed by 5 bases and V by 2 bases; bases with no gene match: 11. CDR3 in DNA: TGTGCCAGCAGCTTATGGGTGGGGACAGGGGTTGTGACTGAAGCTTTCTTT. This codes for CASSLWVGTGVVTEAFF. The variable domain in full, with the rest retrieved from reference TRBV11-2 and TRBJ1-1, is EAGVAQSPRYKIIEKRQSVAFWCNPISGHATLYWYQQILGQGPKLLIQFQNNGVVDDSQLPKDRFSAERLKGVDSTLKIQPAKLEDSAVYLCASSLWVGTGVVTEAFFGQGTRLTVV.

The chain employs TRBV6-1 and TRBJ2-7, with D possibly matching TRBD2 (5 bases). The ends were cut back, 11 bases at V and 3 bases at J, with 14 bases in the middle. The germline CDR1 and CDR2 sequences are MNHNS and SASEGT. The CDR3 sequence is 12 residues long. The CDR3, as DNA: TGTGCCTCGGAGGTAGGGAGCTACGAGCAGTACTTC. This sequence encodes CASEVGSYEQYF.

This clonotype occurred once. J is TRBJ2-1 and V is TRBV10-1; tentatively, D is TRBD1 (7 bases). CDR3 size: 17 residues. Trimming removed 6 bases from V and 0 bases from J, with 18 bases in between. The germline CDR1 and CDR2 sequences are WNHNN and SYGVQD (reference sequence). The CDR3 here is CASSGRQGMSSYNEQFF. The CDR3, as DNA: TGCGCCAGCAGCGGGAGACAGGGAATGAGCTCCTACAATGAGCAGTTCTTC.

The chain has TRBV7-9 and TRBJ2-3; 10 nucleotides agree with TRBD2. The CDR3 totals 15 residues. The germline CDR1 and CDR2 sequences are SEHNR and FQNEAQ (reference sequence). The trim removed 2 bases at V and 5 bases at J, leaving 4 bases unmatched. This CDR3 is CASSLLAGELDTQYF. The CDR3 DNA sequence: TGTGCCAGCAGCTTACTAGCGGGAGAGTTAGATACGCAGTATTTT.

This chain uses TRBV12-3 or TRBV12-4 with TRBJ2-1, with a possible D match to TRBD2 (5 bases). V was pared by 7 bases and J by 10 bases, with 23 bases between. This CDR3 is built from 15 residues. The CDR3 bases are TGTGCCAGCACACACTACGAAGGGCAGAGAGGGGAGCAGTTCTTC. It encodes CASTHYEGQRGEQFF.

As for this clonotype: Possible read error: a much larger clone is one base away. In DNA form, the CDR3 reads TGCAGCTCTTTGGACAGACAGAGCTCCTACGATGAGCAGTTCTTC. Translated, it gives CSSLDRQSSYDEQFF. The J gene is TRBJ2-1, the V gene TRBV29-1, with D possibly being TRBD1 (6 bases). This CDR3 is built from 15 residues. Germline values: CDR1 SQVTM, CDR2 ANQGSEA.

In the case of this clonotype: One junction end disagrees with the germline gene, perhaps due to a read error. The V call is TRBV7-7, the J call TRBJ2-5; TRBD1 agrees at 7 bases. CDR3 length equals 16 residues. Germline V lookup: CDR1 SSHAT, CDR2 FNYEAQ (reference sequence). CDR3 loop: CASSLAYKSGGETQYF. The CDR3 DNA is TGTGCTAGCAGCTTAGCCTATAAGTCAGGGGGAGAGACCCAGTACTTC. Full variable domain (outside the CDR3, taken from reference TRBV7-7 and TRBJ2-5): GAGVSQSPRYKVTKRGQDVTLRCDPISSHATLYWYQQALGQGPEFLTYFNYEAQPDKSGLPSDRFSAERPEGSISTLTIQRTEQRDSAMYRCASSLAYKSGGETQYFGPGTRLLVL.

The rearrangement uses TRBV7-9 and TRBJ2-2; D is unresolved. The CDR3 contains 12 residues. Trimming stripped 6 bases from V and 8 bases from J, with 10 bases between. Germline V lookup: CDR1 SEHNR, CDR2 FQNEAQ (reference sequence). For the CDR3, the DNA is TGTGCCAGCAGTTTTTCCGGGGGGGAGCTGTTTTTT. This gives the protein CASSFSGGELFF.

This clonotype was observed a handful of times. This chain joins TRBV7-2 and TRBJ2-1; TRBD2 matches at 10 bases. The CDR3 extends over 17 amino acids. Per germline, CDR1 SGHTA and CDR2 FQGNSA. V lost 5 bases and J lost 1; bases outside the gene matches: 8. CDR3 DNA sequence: TGTGCCAGCAGCACCACAAGCGGGGGGGGATCCTACAATGAGCAGTTCTTC. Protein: CASSTTSGGGSYNEQFF.

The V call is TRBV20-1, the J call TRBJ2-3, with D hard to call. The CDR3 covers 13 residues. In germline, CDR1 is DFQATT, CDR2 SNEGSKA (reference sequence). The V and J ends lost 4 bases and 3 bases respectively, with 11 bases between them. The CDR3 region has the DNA TGCAGTGCTAAGTGGGGTTATACAGATACGCAGTATTTT. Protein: CSAKWGYTDTQYF.

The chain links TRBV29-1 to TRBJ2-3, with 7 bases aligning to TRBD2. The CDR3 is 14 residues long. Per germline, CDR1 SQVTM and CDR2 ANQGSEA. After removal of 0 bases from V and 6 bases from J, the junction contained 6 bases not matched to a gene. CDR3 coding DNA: TGCAGCGTTGAAGATTGGGACTACTCGGATACGCAGTATTTT. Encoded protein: CSVEDWDYSDTQYF.

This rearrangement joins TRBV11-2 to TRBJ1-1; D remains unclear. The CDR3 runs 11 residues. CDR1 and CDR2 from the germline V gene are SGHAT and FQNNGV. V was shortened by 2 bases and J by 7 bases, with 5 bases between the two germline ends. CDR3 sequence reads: CASSLPDEAFF. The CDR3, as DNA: TGTGCCAGCAGCTTACCCGATGAAGCTTTCTTT.

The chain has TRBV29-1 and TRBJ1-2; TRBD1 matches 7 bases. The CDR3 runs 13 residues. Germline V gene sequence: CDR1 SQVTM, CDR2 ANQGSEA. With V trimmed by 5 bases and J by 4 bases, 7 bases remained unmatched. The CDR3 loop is CSVTTGTAYGYTF. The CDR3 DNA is TGCAGCGTTACAACCGGGACAGCCTATGGCTACACCTTC.

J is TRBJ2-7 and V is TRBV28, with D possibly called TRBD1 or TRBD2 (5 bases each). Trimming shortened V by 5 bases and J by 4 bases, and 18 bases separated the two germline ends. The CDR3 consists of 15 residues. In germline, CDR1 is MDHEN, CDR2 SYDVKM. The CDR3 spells CASSMGPTLLYEQYF. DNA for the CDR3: TGTGCCAGCAGTATGGGACCGACTTTGTTATACGAGCAGTACTTC.

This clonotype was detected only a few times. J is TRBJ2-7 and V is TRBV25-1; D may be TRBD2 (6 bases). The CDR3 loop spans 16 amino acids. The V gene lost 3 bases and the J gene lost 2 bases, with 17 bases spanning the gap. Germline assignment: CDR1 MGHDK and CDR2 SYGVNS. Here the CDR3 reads CASSDRTGTLTYEQYF. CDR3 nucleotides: TGTGCCAGCAGTGATAGAACCGGGACTTTGACCTACGAGCAGTACTTC.

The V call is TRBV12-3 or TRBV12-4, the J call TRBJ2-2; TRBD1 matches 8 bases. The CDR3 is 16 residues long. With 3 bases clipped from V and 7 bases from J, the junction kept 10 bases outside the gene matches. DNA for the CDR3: TGTGCCAGCAGTTTTCCGGACAGGGAAATAGACGGGGAGCTGTTTTTT. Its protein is CASSFPDREIDGELFF.

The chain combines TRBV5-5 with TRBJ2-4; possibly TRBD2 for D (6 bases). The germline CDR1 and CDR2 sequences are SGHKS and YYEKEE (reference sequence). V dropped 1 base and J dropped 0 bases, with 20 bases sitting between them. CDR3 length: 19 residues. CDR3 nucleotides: TGTGCCAGCAGCTTGCGAACTAGTTATGGGGACTTAGCCAAAAACATTCAGTACTTC. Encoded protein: CASSLRTSYGDLAKNIQYF. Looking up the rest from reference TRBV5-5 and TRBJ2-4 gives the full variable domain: DAGVTQSPTHLIKTRGQQVTLRCSPISGHKSVSWYQQVLGQGPQFIFQYYEKEERGRGNFPDRFSARQFPNYSSELNVNALLLGDSALYLCASSLRTSYGDLAKNIQYFGAGTRLSVL.

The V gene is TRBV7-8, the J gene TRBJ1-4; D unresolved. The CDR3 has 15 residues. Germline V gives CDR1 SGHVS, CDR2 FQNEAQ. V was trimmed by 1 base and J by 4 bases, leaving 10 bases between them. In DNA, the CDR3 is TGTGCCAGCAGCTTAGTAGCAGGACTTAATGAAAAACTGTTTTTT. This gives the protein CASSLVAGLNEKLFF. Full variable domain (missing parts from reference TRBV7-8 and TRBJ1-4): GAGVSQSPRYKVAKRGQDVALRCDPISGHVSLFWYQQALGQGPEFLTYFQNEAQLDKSGLPSDRFFAERPEGSVSTLKIQRTQQEDSAVYLCASSLVAGLNEKLFFGSGTQLSVL.

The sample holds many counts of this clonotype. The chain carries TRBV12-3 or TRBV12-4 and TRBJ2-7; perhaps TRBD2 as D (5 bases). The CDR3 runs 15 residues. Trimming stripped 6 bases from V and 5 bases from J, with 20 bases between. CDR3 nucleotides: TGTGCCAGCAGCCCCTCGTCGGGGTACCGCCACGAGCAGTACTTC. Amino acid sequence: CASSPSSGYRHEQYF.

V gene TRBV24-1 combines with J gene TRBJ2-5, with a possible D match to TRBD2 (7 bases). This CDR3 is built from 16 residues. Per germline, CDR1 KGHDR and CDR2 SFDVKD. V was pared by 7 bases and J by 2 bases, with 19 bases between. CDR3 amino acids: CATSQPRAGAQETQYF. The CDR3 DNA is TGTGCCACCAGCCAACCCCGGGCGGGGGCACAAGAGACCCAGTACTTC.

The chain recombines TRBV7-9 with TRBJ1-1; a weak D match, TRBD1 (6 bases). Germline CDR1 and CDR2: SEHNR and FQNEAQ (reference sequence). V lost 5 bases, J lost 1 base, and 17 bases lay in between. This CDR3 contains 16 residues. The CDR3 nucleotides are TGTGCCAGCAGCCCCACCCTGACGGGGGCGAACACTGAAGCTTTCTTT. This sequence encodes CASSPTLTGANTEAFF.

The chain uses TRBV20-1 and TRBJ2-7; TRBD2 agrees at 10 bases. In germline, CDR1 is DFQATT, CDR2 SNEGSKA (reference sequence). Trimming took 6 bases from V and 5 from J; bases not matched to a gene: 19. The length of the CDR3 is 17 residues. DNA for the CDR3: TGCAGTGCAACGACAGTGTCTAGCGGGAGACCCTCTGACGAGCAGTACTTC. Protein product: CSATTVSSGRPSDEQYF.